Each of the 9 T cell receptor beta chains below was sequenced from the same sample in a study of T cell changes during pregnancy in multiple sclerosis. TCRdb's table, derived via immunoSEQ multiplex PCR, lists solely in-frame clones and lacks some. This sample has almost 95,000 clones, with more than 85% found just once. Specimen: peripheral blood, collected in the first trimester of pregnancy. The receptor set was obtained from a female donor with multiple sclerosis, enrolled in a pregnancy study.

Only a few counts were recorded for this clone. V is TRBV6-5 and J is TRBJ1-4; D not certain. This CDR3 region has 16 residues. Germline V gene sequence: CDR1 MNHEY, CDR2 SVGAGI. V was shortened by 0 bases and J by 0 bases, with 8 bases between the two germline ends. This CDR3 is CASSYSGRATNEKLFF. In nucleotides, the CDR3 is TGTGCCAGCAGTTACTCGGGCCGAGCAACTAATGAAAAACTGTTTTTT.

The chain uses TRBV7-2 and TRBJ2-7, with D possibly TRBD1 on 6 matching bases. Per the germline V gene, CDR1 is SGHTA and CDR2 is FQGNSA. This CDR3 has 14 amino acids. V shed 6 bases and J shed 3 bases, with 15 bases lying between them. Here the CDR3 DNA reads TGTGCCAGCAGATATGGGACGGACAGCTACGAGCAGTACTTC. Protein product: CASRYGTDSYEQYF.

The V gene is TRBV25-1, the J gene TRBJ2-3; 7 bases agree with TRBD2. The length of the CDR3 is 14 residues. CDR1 is MGHDK, CDR2 SYGVNS, per germline. V shed 4 bases and J 0 bases; nucleotides not matched to a gene: 1. The CDR3 protein is CASSVGGSTDTQYF. The CDR3, as DNA: TGTGCCAGCAGTGTGGGGGGGAGCACAGATACGCAGTATTTT.

V is TRBV4-2 and J is TRBJ2-3; TRBD2 matches 12 bases. The V gene's germline CDR1 is LGHNA and CDR2 YNFKEQ. After removal of 0 bases from V and 4 bases from J, the junction contained 8 bases not matched to a gene. The CDR3 is 18 residues long. The chain's CDR3 is CASSQDPLAGGPSDTQYF. The DNA of the CDR3 is TGTGCCAGCAGCCAAGATCCCCTAGCGGGAGGGCCTTCAGATACGCAGTATTTT.

About this clone itself: The sample has other DNA sequences that encode this CDR3 too. V usage is TRBV6-1 and J usage is TRBJ1-1, with TRBD1 matching over 10 bases. Unmatched junction bases numbered 0, after V lost 1 base and J lost 4 bases. The length of the CDR3 is 14 residues. Germline lookup yields CDR1 MNHNS and CDR2 SASEGT. The CDR3 DNA sequence: TGTGCCAGCAGTGAAGGGACAGGGGGCACTGAAGCTTTCTTT. Translating gives CASSEGTGGTEAFF.

The chain joins TRBV7-2 to TRBJ1-1; D is undetermined. Per the germline V gene, CDR1 is SGHTA and CDR2 is FQGNSA. V was clipped by 3 bases and J by 3 bases, with 8 bases between them. The CDR3 is 13 residues long. CDR3 protein: CASSFAADTEAFF. The CDR3 DNA sequence: TGTGCCAGCAGCTTCGCGGCGGACACTGAAGCTTTCTTT.

This chain joins TRBV5-1 and TRBJ1-1, with TRBD1 as a possible D gene (5 bases). The CDR3 spans 15 residues. V was cut by 4 bases and J by 8 bases, with 21 bases left in between. The V gene's germline CDR1 is SGHRS and CDR2 YFSETQ. DNA for the CDR3: TGCGCCAGCAGCCGTTACTCTCGGGGCAGCGGGGAAGCTTTCTTT. This encodes CASSRYSRGSGEAFF.

This sequence joins TRBV18 and TRBJ1-1, with 9 bases lining up with TRBD1. The germline gives CDR1 KGHSH, CDR2 LQKENI. With V trimmed by 5 bases and J by 2 bases, 3 bases remained unmatched. CDR3 length equals 14 residues. The CDR3 loop reads CASSLTGGNTEAFF. The CDR3, as DNA: TGTGCCAGCTCATTGACAGGGGGAAACACTGAAGCTTTCTTT.

V gene TRBV5-4 combines with J gene TRBJ2-7; TRBD2 agrees at 10 bases. The CDR3 has 15 amino acids. Germline V gives CDR1 SGHNT, CDR2 YYREEE (reference sequence). V trimming: 4 bases; J trimming: 6 bases; junction bases outside the gene matches: 10. The CDR3 reads CASSPRAVAGGEQYF. CDR3 DNA: TGTGCCAGCAGCCCCAGAGCGGTAGCGGGAGGCGAGCAGTACTTC.